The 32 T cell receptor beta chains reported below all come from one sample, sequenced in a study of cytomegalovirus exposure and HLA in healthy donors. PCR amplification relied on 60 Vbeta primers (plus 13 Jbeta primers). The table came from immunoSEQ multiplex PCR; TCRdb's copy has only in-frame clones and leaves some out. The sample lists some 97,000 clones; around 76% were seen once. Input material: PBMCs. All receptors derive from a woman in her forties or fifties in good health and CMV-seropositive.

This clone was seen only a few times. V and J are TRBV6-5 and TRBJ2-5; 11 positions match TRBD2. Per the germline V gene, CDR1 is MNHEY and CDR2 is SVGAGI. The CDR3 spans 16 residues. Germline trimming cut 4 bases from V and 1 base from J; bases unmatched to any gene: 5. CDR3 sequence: CASSSFSGRAQETQYF. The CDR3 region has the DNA TGTGCCAGCAGTTCCTTTAGCGGGAGGGCCCAAGAGACCCAGTACTTC.

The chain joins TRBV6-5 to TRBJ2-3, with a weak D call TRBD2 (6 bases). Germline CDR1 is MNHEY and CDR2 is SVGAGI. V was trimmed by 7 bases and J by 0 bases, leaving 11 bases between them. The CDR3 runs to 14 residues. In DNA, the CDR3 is TGTGCCAGCACCCGCGGGGTTAGCACAGATACGCAGTATTTT. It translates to CASTRGVSTDTQYF.

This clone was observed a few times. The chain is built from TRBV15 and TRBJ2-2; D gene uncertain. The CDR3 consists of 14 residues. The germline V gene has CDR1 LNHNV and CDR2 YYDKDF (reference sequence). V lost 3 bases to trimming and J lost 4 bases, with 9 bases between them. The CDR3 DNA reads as TGTGCCACCAGCAGCTCTGAGAGCACCGGGGAGCTGTTTTTT. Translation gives CATSSSESTGELFF.

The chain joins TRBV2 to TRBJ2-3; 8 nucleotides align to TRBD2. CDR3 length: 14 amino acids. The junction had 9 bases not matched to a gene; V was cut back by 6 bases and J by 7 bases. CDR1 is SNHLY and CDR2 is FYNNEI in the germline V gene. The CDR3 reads CASRSGGVTYTQYF. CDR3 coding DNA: TGTGCCAGCAGGAGCGGGGGCGTCACGTATACGCAGTATTTT.

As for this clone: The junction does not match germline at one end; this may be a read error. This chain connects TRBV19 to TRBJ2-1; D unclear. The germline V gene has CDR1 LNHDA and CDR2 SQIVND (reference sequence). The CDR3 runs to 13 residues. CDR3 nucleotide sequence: TGTGCCAGTGGTATCTTCGGGTACAATGAGCAGTTCTTC. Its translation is CASGIFGYNEQFF.

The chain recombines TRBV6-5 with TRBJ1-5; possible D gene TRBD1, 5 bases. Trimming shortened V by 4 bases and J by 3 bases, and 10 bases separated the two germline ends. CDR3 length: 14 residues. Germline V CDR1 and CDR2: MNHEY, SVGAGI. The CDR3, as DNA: TGTGCCAGCAGTTTTACAGGTTCCAATCAGCCCCAGCATTTT. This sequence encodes CASSFTGSNQPQHF.

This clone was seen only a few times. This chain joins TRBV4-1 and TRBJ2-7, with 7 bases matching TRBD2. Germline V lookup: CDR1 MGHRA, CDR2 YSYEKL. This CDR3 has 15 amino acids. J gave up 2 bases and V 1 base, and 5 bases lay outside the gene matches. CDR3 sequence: CASSQAPGLTYEQYF. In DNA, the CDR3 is TGCGCCAGCAGCCAAGCCCCGGGACTAACCTACGAGCAGTACTTC.

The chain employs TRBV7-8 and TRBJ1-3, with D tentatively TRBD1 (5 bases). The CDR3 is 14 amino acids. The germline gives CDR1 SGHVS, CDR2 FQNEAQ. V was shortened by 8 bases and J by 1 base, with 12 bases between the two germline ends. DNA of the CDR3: TGTGCCAGCGGCCCCGGGACTTCTGGAAACACCATATATTTT. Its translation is CASGPGTSGNTIYF.

DNA for the CDR3: TGTGCCAGCAGCTTCCTCGGCACCGGGGAGCTGTTTTTT. This encodes CASSFLGTGELFF. J is TRBJ2-2 and V is TRBV5-4; D remains ambiguous. V lost 2 bases, J lost 4 bases, and 6 bases lay in between. The CDR3 totals 13 residues. Germline assignment: CDR1 SGHNT and CDR2 YYREEE (reference sequence).

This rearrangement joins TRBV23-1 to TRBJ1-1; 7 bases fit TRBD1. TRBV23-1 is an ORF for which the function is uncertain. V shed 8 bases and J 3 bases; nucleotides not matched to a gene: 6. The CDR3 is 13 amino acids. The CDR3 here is CASVDRDHTEAFF. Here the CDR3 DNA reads TGCGCCAGCGTCGACAGGGACCACACTGAAGCTTTCTTT.

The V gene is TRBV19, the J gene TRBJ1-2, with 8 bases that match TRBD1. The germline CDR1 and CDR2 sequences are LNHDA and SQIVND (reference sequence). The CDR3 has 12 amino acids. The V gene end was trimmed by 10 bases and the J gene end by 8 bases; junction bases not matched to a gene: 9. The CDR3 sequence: CANTQGAGGYTF. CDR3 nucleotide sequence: TGTGCCAATACCCAGGGGGCTGGCGGCTACACCTTC.

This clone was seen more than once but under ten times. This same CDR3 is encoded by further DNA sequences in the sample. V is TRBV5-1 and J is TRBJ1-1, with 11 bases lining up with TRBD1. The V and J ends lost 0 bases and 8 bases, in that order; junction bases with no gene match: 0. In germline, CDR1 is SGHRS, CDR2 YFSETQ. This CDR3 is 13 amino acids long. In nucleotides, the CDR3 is TGCGCCAGCAGCTTGGGGACAGGGGGCGAAGCTTTCTTT. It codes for CASSLGTGGEAFF. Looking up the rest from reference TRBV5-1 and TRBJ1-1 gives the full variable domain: KAGVTQTPRYLIKTRGQQVTLSCSPISGHRSVSWYQQTPGQGLQFLFEYFSETQRNKGNFPGRFSGRQFSNSRSEMNVSTLELGDSALYLCASSLGTGGEAFFGQGTRLTVV.

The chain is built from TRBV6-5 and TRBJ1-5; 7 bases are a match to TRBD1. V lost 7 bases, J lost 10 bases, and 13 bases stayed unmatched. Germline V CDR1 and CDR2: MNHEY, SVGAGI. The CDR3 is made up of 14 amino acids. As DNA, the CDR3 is TGTGCCAGCAAGAACACAGGGGATCCCAATCCCCAGCATTTT. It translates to CASKNTGDPNPQHF.

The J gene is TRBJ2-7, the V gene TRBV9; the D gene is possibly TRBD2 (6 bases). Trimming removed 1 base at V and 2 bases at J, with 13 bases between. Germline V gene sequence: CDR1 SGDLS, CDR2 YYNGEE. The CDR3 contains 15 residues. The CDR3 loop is CASSVSRDLPYEQYF. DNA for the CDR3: TGTGCCAGCAGCGTATCACGGGACTTACCCTACGAGCAGTACTTC.

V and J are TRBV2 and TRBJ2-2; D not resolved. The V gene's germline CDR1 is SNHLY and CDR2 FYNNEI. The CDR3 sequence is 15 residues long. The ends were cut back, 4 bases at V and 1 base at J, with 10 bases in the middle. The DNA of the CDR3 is TGTGCCAGCAGTGCGGAGAACTTGAACACCGGGGAGCTGTTTTTT. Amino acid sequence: CASSAENLNTGELFF.

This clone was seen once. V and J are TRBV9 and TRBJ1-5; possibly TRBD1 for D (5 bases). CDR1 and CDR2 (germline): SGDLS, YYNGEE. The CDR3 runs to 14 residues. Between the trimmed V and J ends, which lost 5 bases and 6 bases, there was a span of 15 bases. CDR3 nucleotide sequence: TGTGCCAGCAGTCCGTCGGGGGGAGGTCAGCCCCAGCATTTT. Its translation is CASSPSGGGQPQHF.

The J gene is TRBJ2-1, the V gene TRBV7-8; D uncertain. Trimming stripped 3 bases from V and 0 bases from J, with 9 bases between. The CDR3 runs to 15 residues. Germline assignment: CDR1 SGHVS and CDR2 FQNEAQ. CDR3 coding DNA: TGTGCCAGCAGCTTTTCTCGGAGCTCCTACAATGAGCAGTTCTTC. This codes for CASSFSRSSYNEQFF.

DNA of the CDR3: TGTGCCAGCAGCTTAGGGGGGGAGGGCACTGAAGCTTTCTTT. This codes for CASSLGGEGTEAFF. The chain links TRBV7-8 to TRBJ1-1, with TRBD1 as a possible D gene (5 bases). CDR1 SGHVS and CDR2 FQNEAQ come from the germline V gene. CDR3 length: 14 residues. Trimming stripped 1 base from V and 4 bases from J, with 10 bases between.

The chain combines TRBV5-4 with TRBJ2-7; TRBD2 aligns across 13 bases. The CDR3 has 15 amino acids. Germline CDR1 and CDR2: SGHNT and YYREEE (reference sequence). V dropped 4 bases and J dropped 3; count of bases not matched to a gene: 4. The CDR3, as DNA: TGTGCCAGCAGCCCCTGGACTAGCGGGGGCTACGAGCAGTACTTC. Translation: CASSPWTSGGYEQYF.

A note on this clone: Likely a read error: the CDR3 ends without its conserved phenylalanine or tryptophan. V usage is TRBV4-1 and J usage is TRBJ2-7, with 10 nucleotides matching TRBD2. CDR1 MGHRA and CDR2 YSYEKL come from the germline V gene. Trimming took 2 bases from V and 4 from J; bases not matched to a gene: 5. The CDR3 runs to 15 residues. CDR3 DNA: TGCGCCAGCAGCCAAACAGGACTAGCGGTTTACGAGCAGTACCTC. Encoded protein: CASSQTGLAVYEQYL.

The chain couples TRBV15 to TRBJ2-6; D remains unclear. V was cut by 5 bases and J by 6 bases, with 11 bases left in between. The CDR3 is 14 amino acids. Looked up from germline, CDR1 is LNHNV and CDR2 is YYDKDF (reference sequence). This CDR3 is CATSSGFTANVLTF. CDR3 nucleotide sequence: TGTGCCACCAGCTCGGGTTTCACGGCCAACGTCCTGACTTTC.

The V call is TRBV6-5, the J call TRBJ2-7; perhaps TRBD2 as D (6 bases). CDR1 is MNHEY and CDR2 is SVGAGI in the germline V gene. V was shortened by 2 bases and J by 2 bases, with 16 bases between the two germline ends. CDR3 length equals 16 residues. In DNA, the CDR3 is TGTGCCAGCAGTTACGCGGCGGGAACTTTTGCCTACGAGCAGTACTTC. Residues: CASSYAAGTFAYEQYF.

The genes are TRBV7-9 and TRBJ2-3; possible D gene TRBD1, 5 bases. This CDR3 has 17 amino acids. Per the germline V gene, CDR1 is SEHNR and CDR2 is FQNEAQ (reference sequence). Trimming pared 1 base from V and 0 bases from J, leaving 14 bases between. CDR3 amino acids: CASSLVRGLRSTDTQYF. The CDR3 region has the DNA TGTGCCAGCAGCTTAGTAAGGGGTCTACGTAGCACAGATACGCAGTATTTT. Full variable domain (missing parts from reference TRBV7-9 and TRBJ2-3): DTGVSQNPRHKITKRGQNVTFRCDPISEHNRLYWYRQTLGQGPEFLTYFQNEAQLEKSRLLSDRFSAERPKGSFSTLEIQRTEQGDSAMYLCASSLVRGLRSTDTQYFGPGTRLTVL.

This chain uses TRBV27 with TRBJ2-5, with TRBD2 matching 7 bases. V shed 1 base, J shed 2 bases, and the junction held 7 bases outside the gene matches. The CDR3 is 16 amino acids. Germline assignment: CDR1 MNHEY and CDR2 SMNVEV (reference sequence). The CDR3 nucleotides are TGTGCCAGCAGTTTATTTAGCGGGCCAAGACAAGAGACCCAGTACTTC. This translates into CASSLFSGPRQETQYF.

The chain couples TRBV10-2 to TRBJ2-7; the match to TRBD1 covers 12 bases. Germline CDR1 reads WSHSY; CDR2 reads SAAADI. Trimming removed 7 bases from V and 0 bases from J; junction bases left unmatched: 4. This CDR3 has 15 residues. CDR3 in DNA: TGCGCCAGCAAACCGGGACAGGGGGCCTCCTACGAGCAGTACTTC. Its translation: CASKPGQGASYEQYF.

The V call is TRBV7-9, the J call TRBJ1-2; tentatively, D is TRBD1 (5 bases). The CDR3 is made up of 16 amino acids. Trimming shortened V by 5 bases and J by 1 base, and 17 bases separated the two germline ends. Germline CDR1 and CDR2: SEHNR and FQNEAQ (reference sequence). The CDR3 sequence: CASSLREGPSNYGYTF. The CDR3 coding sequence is TGTGCCAGCAGCCTCAGGGAGGGACCTAGTAACTATGGCTACACCTTC. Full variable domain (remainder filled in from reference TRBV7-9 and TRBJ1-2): DTGVSQNPRHKITKRGQNVTFRCDPISEHNRLYWYRQTLGQGPEFLTYFQNEAQLEKSRLLSDRFSAERPKGSFSTLEIQRTEQGDSAMYLCASSLREGPSNYGYTFGSGTRLTVV.

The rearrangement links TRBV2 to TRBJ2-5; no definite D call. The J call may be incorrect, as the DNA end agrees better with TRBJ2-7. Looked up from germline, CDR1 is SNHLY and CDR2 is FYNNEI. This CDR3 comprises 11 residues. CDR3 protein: CASTRIYEQYF. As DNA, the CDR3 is TGTGCCAGCACTAGAATTTACGAGCAGTACTTC.

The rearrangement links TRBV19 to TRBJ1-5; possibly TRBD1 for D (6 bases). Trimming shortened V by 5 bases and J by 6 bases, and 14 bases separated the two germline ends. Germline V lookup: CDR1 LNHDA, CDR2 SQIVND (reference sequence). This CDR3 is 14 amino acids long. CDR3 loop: CASSASGDRQPQHF. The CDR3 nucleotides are TGTGCCAGTAGTGCCTCAGGGGATCGTCAGCCCCAGCATTTT.

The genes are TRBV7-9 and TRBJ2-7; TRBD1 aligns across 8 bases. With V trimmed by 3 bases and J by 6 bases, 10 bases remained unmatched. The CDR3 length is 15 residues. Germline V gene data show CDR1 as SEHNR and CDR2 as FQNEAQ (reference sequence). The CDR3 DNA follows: TGTGCCAGCAGCTTGGACCCAGGGGGCGGACTCGAGCAGTACTTC. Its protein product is CASSLDPGGGLEQYF.

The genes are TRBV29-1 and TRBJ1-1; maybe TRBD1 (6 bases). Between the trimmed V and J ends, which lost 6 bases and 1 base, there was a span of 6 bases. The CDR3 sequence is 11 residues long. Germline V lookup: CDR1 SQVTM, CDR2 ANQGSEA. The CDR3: CSVQGNTEAFF. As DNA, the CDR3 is TGCAGCGTACAGGGGAACACTGAAGCTTTCTTT.

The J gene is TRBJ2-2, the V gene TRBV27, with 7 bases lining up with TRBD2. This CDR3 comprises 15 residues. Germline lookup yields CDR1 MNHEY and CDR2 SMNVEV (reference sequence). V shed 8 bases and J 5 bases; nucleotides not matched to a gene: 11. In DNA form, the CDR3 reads TGTGCCAGCTGCTATGGGTGGGAGGGAACCGGGGAGCTGTTTTTT. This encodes CASCYGWEGTGELFF.

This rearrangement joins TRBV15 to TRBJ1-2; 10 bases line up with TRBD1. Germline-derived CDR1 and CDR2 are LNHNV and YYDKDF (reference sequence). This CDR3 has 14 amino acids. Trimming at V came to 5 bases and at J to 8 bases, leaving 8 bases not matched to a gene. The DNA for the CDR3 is TGTGCCACCAGCCCAGACAGGGGGCCAGGGGGCTACACCTTC. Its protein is CATSPDRGPGGYTF.